This passage covers 14 T cell receptor beta chains from one sample sequenced in a study of blood T cell repertoires in COVID-19. Measured with immunoSEQ multiplex PCR; TCRdb has only the in-frame clones, and not every one. The sample shows roughly 250,000 clones, roughly three quarters of them seen only once. Sequencing was done on a sample of peripheral blood. Receptor source: a woman aged 40 to 50 with active or convalescent COVID-19.

The rearrangement joins TRBV2 to TRBJ2-2; 13 bases line up with TRBD2. Looked up from germline, CDR1 is SNHLY and CDR2 is FYNNEI. Trimming removed 5 bases from V and 6 bases from J; junction bases left unmatched: 6. The CDR3 covers 16 residues. In DNA, the CDR3 is TGTGCCAGCAGTCCGTTCGGACTAGCGGGGGCCGGGGAGCTGTTTTTT. This encodes CASSPFGLAGAGELFF. Looking up the rest from reference TRBV2 and TRBJ2-2 gives the full variable domain: EPEVTQTPSHQVTQMGQEVILRCVPISNHLYFYWYRQILGQKVEFLVSFYNNEISEKSEIFDDQFSVERPDGSNFTLKIRSTKLEDSAMYFCASSPFGLAGAGELFFGEGSRLTVL.

V is TRBV6-6 and J is TRBJ2-2, with 8 nucleotides matching TRBD2. The V segment lost 11 bases and the J segment 7 bases; nucleotides outside the gene matches: 15. Germline V gene data show CDR1 as MNHNY and CDR2 as SVGAGI (reference sequence). The CDR3 length is 15 residues. CDR3 region: CAAPRNGGAIGELFF. The DNA for the CDR3 is TGTGCCGCCCCCCGTAACGGGGGGGCAATCGGGGAGCTGTTTTTT.

The J gene is TRBJ2-1, the V gene TRBV6-4; a weak D match, TRBD2 (5 bases). In germline, CDR1 is MRHNA, CDR2 SNTAGT. This CDR3 contains 13 residues. V lost 4 bases to trimming and J lost 5 bases, with 9 bases between them. DNA of the CDR3: TGTGCCAGCAGTGCGGCTAGCAACAATGAGCAGTTCTTC. This gives the protein CASSAASNNEQFF.

Ten or more counts support this clone. V usage is TRBV11-2 and J usage is TRBJ1-4, with a possible D match to TRBD1 (5 bases). This CDR3 region has 15 residues. In germline, CDR1 is SGHAT, CDR2 FQNNGV. V lost 1 base to trimming and J lost 7 bases, with 13 bases between them. The CDR3 bases are TGTGCCAGCAGCTTAGCTGCAGGGTCGGGTGAAAAACTGTTTTTT. The encoded protein is CASSLAAGSGEKLFF.

In this sample, this clone turned up a few times. This chain links TRBV7-2 with TRBJ2-5; 12 bases fit TRBD2. Per germline, CDR1 SGHTA and CDR2 FQGNSA. V dropped 10 bases and J dropped 5; count of bases not matched to a gene: 11. There are 15 residues in the CDR3. The CDR3 region is CATKPLAGGPETQYF. CDR3 DNA: TGTGCCACTAAGCCTCTAGCGGGGGGGCCCGAGACCCAGTACTTC.

This chain uses TRBV6-1 with TRBJ2-3; D call uncertain. The CDR3 spans 12 residues. The V end lost 1 base, the J end lost 7 bases, and 6 bases lay between the germline ends. CDR1 is MNHNS and CDR2 is SASEGT in the germline V gene. CDR3 region: CASSEGSYTQYF. The DNA for the CDR3 is TGTGCCAGCAGTGAAGGGAGCTATACGCAGTATTTT.

This sequence joins TRBV29-1 and TRBJ2-1, with D possibly matching TRBD1 (6 bases). Trimming removed 4 bases at V and 8 bases at J, with 15 bases between. The length of the CDR3 is 13 residues. The germline V gene has CDR1 SQVTM and CDR2 ANQGSEA. Here the CDR3 DNA reads TGCAGCGTTGGGTCCTACAGGGCCCATGAGCAGTTCTTC. This encodes CSVGSYRAHEQFF.

This sequence joins TRBV2 and TRBJ2-5; 10 bases are shared with TRBD2. CDR3 length: 14 residues. V lost 5 bases to trimming and J lost 5 bases; unmatched junction nucleotides: 5. Germline V gene lookup returns CDR1 SNHLY and CDR2 FYNNEI. CDR3 region: CASSNLAGVETQYF. The CDR3 DNA reads as TGTGCCAGCAGTAACCTAGCGGGGGTTGAGACCCAGTACTTC.

V is TRBV6-5 and J is TRBJ1-1; D is uncertain. CDR3 length equals 14 residues. V was clipped by 7 bases and J by 0 bases, with 12 bases between them. The germline V gene has CDR1 MNHEY and CDR2 SVGAGI. CDR3: CASNSQFMNTEAFF. The CDR3, as DNA: TGTGCCAGCAATTCACAGTTTATGAACACTGAAGCTTTCTTT.

The chain joins TRBV7-9 to TRBJ1-1; D may be TRBD1 (5 bases). This CDR3 region has 14 residues. With 5 bases removed from V and 1 base from J, the gap between germline ends came to 11 bases. Looked up from germline, CDR1 is SEHNR and CDR2 is FQNEAQ (reference sequence). The CDR3 loop is CASSLVQGNTEAFF. The CDR3 nucleotides are TGTGCCAGCAGCCTTGTTCAGGGGAACACTGAAGCTTTCTTT.

The chain uses TRBV9 and TRBJ2-1; tentatively, D is TRBD1 (5 bases). The germline gives CDR1 SGDLS, CDR2 YYNGEE. The CDR3 is 14 residues long. Between the trimmed V and J ends, which lost 4 bases and 6 bases, there was a span of 14 bases. The CDR3 DNA follows: TGTGCCAGCAGCACTCAGGGTGCCGGCAATGAGCAGTTCTTC. This encodes CASSTQGAGNEQFF.

The rearrangement joins TRBV15 to TRBJ2-2, with a possible D match to TRBD1 (6 bases). This CDR3 region has 14 residues. Germline V gene data show CDR1 as LNHNV and CDR2 as YYDKDF (reference sequence). V lost 4 bases to trimming and J lost 3 bases, with 9 bases between them. Here the CDR3 reads CATSKDRYTGELFF. The CDR3 bases are TGTGCCACCAGCAAGGACAGATACACCGGGGAGCTGTTTTTT.

This chain links TRBV10-1 with TRBJ2-3, with a weak D call TRBD2 (6 bases). The CDR3 runs to 15 residues. CDR1 and CDR2 (germline): WNHNN, SYGVQD (reference sequence). Trimming took off 1 base at V and 2 bases at J, with 10 bases between the two ends. Here the CDR3 DNA reads TGCGCCAGCAGTGAGTATCGGGGGACCACAGATACGCAGTATTTT. It specifies CASSEYRGTTDTQYF.

The V call is TRBV11-2, the J call TRBJ2-1; 9 nucleotides line up with TRBD2. Germline CDR1 and CDR2: SGHAT and FQNNGV. V lost 1 base, J lost 4 bases, and 5 bases stayed unmatched. The CDR3 contains 16 residues. For the CDR3, the DNA is TGTGCCAGCAGCTTAGTGGGCGGGGGGGTTTACAATGAGCAGTTCTTC. Translated: CASSLVGGGVYNEQFF.